Below, 32 T cell receptor beta chains from the same sample are listed, as sequenced in a study of CD8+CD57+ T cells in acquired aplastic anemia. Sequencing was done on patients that had shown CD8+CD57+ cell expansion by flow cytometry. Profiling that covered TCR beta VDJ and CDR3 relied on genomic DNA as its template. TCRdb re-called the reads through MiXCR, storing one row per CDR3 protein. This sample has about 160,000 distinct CDR3 sequences, with 40% to 55% found just once. Sequencing input: sorted CD4+, CD8+, or CD8+CD57+ T cells (not recorded which) from PBMCs. These receptors were obtained from a human donor with aplastic anemia.

This chain links TRBV20-1 with TRBJ2-7; 10 positions agree with TRBD1. Unmatched junction bases numbered 12, after V lost 6 bases and J lost 7 bases. Germline V CDR1 and CDR2: DFQATT, SNEGSKA (reference sequence). This CDR3 has 14 amino acids. CDR3 amino acids: CSARTGTGVNEQYF. CDR3 bases: TGCAGTGCGCGTACCGGGACAGGGGTTAATGAGCAGTACTTC.

This clonotype was recorded many times. The chain links TRBV20-1 to TRBJ2-1; D is possibly TRBD1 or TRBD2 (5 bases each). The length of the CDR3 is 15 residues. In germline, CDR1 is DFQATT, CDR2 SNEGSKA (reference sequence). V was clipped by 5 bases and J by 1 base, with 15 bases between them. The CDR3 nucleotides read TGCAGTGCTGATGGGACCCCAGTATCCTACAATGAGCAGTTCTTC. It translates to CSADGTPVSYNEQFF.

The chain employs TRBV7-3 and TRBJ1-1; D gene ambiguous. The CDR3 is 13 amino acids. The ends were cut back, 2 bases at V and 3 bases at J, with 7 bases in the middle. Germline CDR1 SGHTA, CDR2 FQGTGA. The CDR3 coding sequence is TGTGCCAGCAGCTTAGGGGAGGACACTGAAGCTTTCTTT. It encodes CASSLGEDTEAFF.

Of note for this clonotype: This could be a read error, since a much larger clone is one nucleotide away. The genes are TRBV6-1 and TRBJ1-1; TRBD1 matches 9 bases. J lost 4 bases, V lost 6 bases, and 3 bases had no gene match. CDR1 is MNHNS, CDR2 SASEGT, per germline. This CDR3 spans 13 amino acids. The CDR3 nucleotides read TGTGCCAGCAGGACAGGGGGGCCCACTGAAGCTTTCTTT. The encoded protein is CASRTGGPTEAFF.

This rearrangement joins TRBV10-1 to TRBJ2-7, with TRBD1 identical over 7 bases. The CDR3 loop spans 13 amino acids. The V and J ends lost 6 bases and 2 bases, in that order; junction bases with no gene match: 4. From germline, CDR1 is WNHNN and CDR2 SYGVQD (reference sequence). CDR3: CASSRDRAYEQYF. CDR3 bases: TGCGCCAGCAGCCGGGACAGAGCCTACGAGCAGTACTTC.

The sample holds many counts of this clonotype. The rearrangement uses TRBV5-1 and TRBJ2-1; 7 nucleotides line up with TRBD1. In germline, CDR1 is SGHRS, CDR2 YFSETQ. The ends lost 0 bases at V and 7 bases at J; junction bases unmatched: 7. This CDR3 is 15 amino acids long. CDR3 sequence: CASSLGQGFRNEQFF. In DNA form, the CDR3 reads TGCGCCAGCAGCTTGGGACAGGGTTTTAGGAATGAGCAGTTCTTC.

The chain couples TRBV19 to TRBJ1-5, with a weak D call TRBD1 (6 bases). Germline values: CDR1 LNHDA, CDR2 SQIVND (reference sequence). V lost 6 bases and J 1 base, leaving 10 bases between the germline ends. The CDR3 contains 14 residues. CDR3 coding DNA: TGTGCCAGTAGCGTGACAGGAAGCAATCAGCCCCAGCATTTT. Translation gives CASSVTGSNQPQHF.

This clonotype has at least ten counts. The junction departs from germline at one end; a sequencing error may be responsible. This rearrangement joins TRBV20-1 to TRBJ2-3, with D perhaps matching TRBD2 (6 bases). CDR3 length: 17 amino acids. Germline CDR1 reads DFQATT; CDR2 reads SNEGSKA (reference sequence). The chain's CDR3 is CSARAGLTSSSTDTQYF. CDR3 in DNA: TGCAGTGCAAGAGCCGGACTAACCTCGAGTAGCACAGATACGCAGTATTTT.

The chain couples TRBV7-3 to TRBJ1-3; the D gene is possibly TRBD1 (5 bases). CDR3 size: 21 residues. The V end was cut by 1 base, the J end by 2 bases, with 27 bases between. Germline V lookup: CDR1 SGHTA, CDR2 FQGTGA. The CDR3 loop reads CASSLSTWQGSPSSAGNTIYF. DNA of the CDR3: TGTGCCAGCAGCTTAAGTACCTGGCAGGGTTCCCCTTCATCAGCTGGAAACACCATATATTTT. The entire variable domain, with the rest obtained from reference TRBV7-3 and TRBJ1-3, is as follows: GAGVSQTPSNKVTEKGKYVELRCDPISGHTALYWYRQSLGQGPEFLIYFQGTGAADDSGLPNDRFFAVRPEGSVSTLKIQRTERGDSAVYLCASSLSTWQGSPSSAGNTIYFGEGSWLTVV.

The CDR3, as DNA: TGTGCCAGCAGCTTACGGAGCGGGAGGGATACGCAGTATTTT. Its translation is CASSLRSGRDTQYF. The chain employs TRBV13 and TRBJ2-3, with TRBD2 identical over 9 bases. The germline gives CDR1 PRHDT, CDR2 FYEKMQ (reference sequence). The CDR3 has 14 residues. The V gene end was trimmed by 2 bases and the J gene end by 6 bases; junction bases not matched to a gene: 3.

The chain combines TRBV10-3 with TRBJ1-2; D remains ambiguous. The CDR3 is 12 residues long. Per the germline V gene, CDR1 is ENHRY and CDR2 is SYGVKD. The V and J ends lost 4 bases and 4 bases respectively, with 7 bases between them. DNA of the CDR3: TGTGCCATCAGTGTGGAAACCTATGGCTACACCTTC. As protein: CAISVETYGYTF.

This clonotype appeared many times. One end of the junction is discordant with germline, which a read error may explain. J is TRBJ2-5 and V is TRBV7-7, with D perhaps being TRBD1 or TRBD2 (5 bases each). The germline V gene encodes CDR1 SSHAT and CDR2 FNYEAQ (reference sequence). The CDR3 consists of 14 residues. The CDR3 nucleotides read TGTGCTAGCAGCGGTGGGGGTTCGGAAGAGACCCAGTACTTC. Amino acid sequence: CASSGGGSEETQYF.

The chain joins TRBV20-1 to TRBJ1-1; perhaps TRBD1 as D (6 bases). Germline V gene data show CDR1 as DFQATT and CDR2 as SNEGSKA (reference sequence). CDR3 length: 16 residues. Trimming removed 0 bases at V and 3 bases at J, with 17 bases between. This CDR3 reads CSARDAARGGDTEAFF. The DNA of the CDR3 is TGCAGTGCTAGAGATGCGGCCAGGGGAGGGGACACTGAAGCTTTCTTT.

CDR3 DNA: TGTGCCAGCAGCTTAGCGCTAAGGGGCCCGAACACCGGGGAGCTGTTTTTT. Translating it yields CASSLALRGPNTGELFF. The chain links TRBV11-1 to TRBJ2-2, with TRBD1 as a possible D gene (5 bases). Trimming left V 0 bases short and J 0 bases short, with 11 bases between. The germline gives CDR1 SGHAT, CDR2 FQDESV (reference sequence). This CDR3 comprises 17 residues.

As for this clonotype: A clone one base away is much larger, so this may be a read error. This chain uses TRBV18 with TRBJ2-7; no definite D call. The CDR3 contains 11 residues. Germline values: CDR1 KGHSH, CDR2 LQKENI. Trimming pared 5 bases from V and 3 bases from J, leaving 5 bases between. The CDR3 sequence is CASSSDYEQYV. CDR3 nucleotides: TGTGCCAGCTCATCGGACTACGAGCAGTACGTC.

DNA of the CDR3: TGTGCCAGCAGCAATGACAGGGGCTCTGGAAACACCATATATTTT. Its protein is CASSNDRGSGNTIYF. The rearrangement uses TRBV12-3 or TRBV12-4 and TRBJ1-3; 8 positions match TRBD1. V shed 6 bases and J 0 bases; nucleotides not matched to a gene: 4. This CDR3 spans 15 amino acids.

This clonotype was seen a single time. The chain combines TRBV25-1 with TRBJ1-5; D might be TRBD1 (5 bases). In germline, CDR1 is MGHDK, CDR2 SYGVNS. This CDR3 comprises 13 residues. V was trimmed by 6 bases and J by 5 bases, leaving 11 bases between them. The CDR3 here is CASRADIYQPQHF. DNA of the CDR3: TGTGCCAGCAGGGCGGACATTTATCAGCCCCAGCATTTT.

The rearrangement uses TRBV29-1 and TRBJ2-7; D could derive from TRBD1 or TRBD2 (6 bases each). The germline V and J ends were trimmed by 6 bases and 2 bases, with 20 bases remaining between them. CDR1 SQVTM and CDR2 ANQGSEA come from the germline V gene. This CDR3 is built from 15 residues. CDR3 in DNA: TGCAGCGTCGAATTAGACCCGGGGGCCGCCTACGAGCAGTACTTC. It is translated as CSVELDPGAAYEQYF.

The V and J genes are TRBV5-1 and TRBJ1-2; 7 bases are a match to TRBD1. The CDR3 runs to 13 residues. CDR1 and CDR2 (germline): SGHRS, YFSETQ. V gave up 7 bases and J gave up 2 bases; unmatched junction bases: 5. Here the CDR3 reads CASGEQGNYGYTF. CDR3 DNA sequence: TGCGCCAGCGGCGAACAGGGGAACTATGGCTACACCTTC.

CDR3 region: CASRVGSNYGYTF. Written as DNA, the CDR3 is TGTGCCAGCCGTGTCGGGAGTAACTATGGCTACACCTTC. The rearrangement links TRBV27 to TRBJ1-2; D not resolved. The germline V and J ends were trimmed by 8 bases and 1 base, with 11 bases remaining between them. The CDR3 totals 13 residues. Germline values: CDR1 MNHEY, CDR2 SMNVEV (reference sequence).

As to this clonotype: The junction differs from germline at one of its ends, possibly a read error. This chain links TRBV10-3 with TRBJ1-2; TRBD1 matches at 7 bases. The length of the CDR3 is 14 residues. From germline, CDR1 is ENHRY and CDR2 SYGVKD. The DNA of the CDR3 is TGTGCCATCCGCACCCTTTCCGGGACAGCAGGCTGCACCTTC. The encoded protein is CAIRTLSGTAGCTF.

The rearrangement links TRBV7-2 to TRBJ2-1, with unresolved D. Trimming shortened V by 2 bases and J by 5 bases, and 7 bases separated the two germline ends. Germline V lookup: CDR1 SGHTA, CDR2 FQGNSA. The CDR3 has 13 residues. DNA for the CDR3: TGTGCCAGCAGCTTATCGGCTCACAATGAGCAGTTCTTC. It yields the protein CASSLSAHNEQFF.

This clonotype was recorded a few times. The V gene is TRBV6-6, the J gene TRBJ2-2; no firm D call. The CDR3 is 15 amino acids. Trimming pared 2 bases from V and 0 bases from J, leaving 7 bases between. Germline V gene sequence: CDR1 MNHNY, CDR2 SVGAGI (reference sequence). CDR3 sequence reads: CASSYMVANTGELFF. The CDR3, as DNA: TGTGCCAGCAGTTACATGGTTGCGAACACCGGGGAGCTGTTTTTT.

This clonotype appeared many times. The chain carries TRBV20-1 and TRBJ2-5, with TRBD1 matching over 11 bases. The germline V gene encodes CDR1 DFQATT and CDR2 SNEGSKA (reference sequence). The CDR3 runs 15 residues. The V gene end was trimmed by 0 bases and the J gene end by 2 bases; junction bases not matched to a gene: 2. CDR3 bases: TGCAGTGCTAGAGAGGACAGGGGGCTTCAAGAGACCCAGTACTTC. It encodes CSAREDRGLQETQYF.

This chain links TRBV29-1 with TRBJ2-5; 9 nucleotides agree with TRBD1. J lost 5 bases, V lost 6 bases, and 7 bases had no gene match. The CDR3 extends over 13 amino acids. Germline lookup yields CDR1 SQVTM and CDR2 ANQGSEA. CDR3 in DNA: TGCAGCGTAAACAGGGGGCGGTCGGAGACCCAGTACTTC. Amino acid sequence: CSVNRGRSETQYF.

The sample holds one count of this clonotype. V and J are TRBV18 and TRBJ1-5, with D possibly TRBD1 on 6 matching bases. V lost 3 bases to trimming and J lost 2 bases, with 14 bases between them. Germline-derived CDR1 and CDR2 are KGHSH and LQKENI. CDR3 length equals 16 residues. The CDR3: CASSPRDTSGNQPQHF. The CDR3 DNA sequence: TGTGCCAGCTCACCCCGGGACACATCTGGCAATCAGCCCCAGCATTTT.

The table lists this clonotype with many counts. In DNA form, the CDR3 reads TGTGCCAGCAGCCGGACGGCTAACTATGGCTACACCTTC. Its protein is CASSRTANYGYTF. This rearrangement joins TRBV7-2 to TRBJ1-2; D gene unclear. V was shortened by 5 bases and J by 0 bases, with 7 bases between the two germline ends. The CDR3 contains 13 residues. Germline V gene data show CDR1 as SGHTA and CDR2 as FQGNSA.

This clonotype was found once. The chain carries TRBV19 and TRBJ2-7; a possible D gene is TRBD2 (6 bases). This CDR3 is built from 14 residues. Germline assignment: CDR1 LNHDA and CDR2 SQIVND (reference sequence). Trimming stripped 8 bases from V and 7 bases from J, with 21 bases between. The CDR3 region has the DNA TGTGCCAGTCAGGCGGCGGACCTTGGAGGGGAGCAGTACTTC. This codes for CASQAADLGGEQYF.

V usage is TRBV5-1 and J usage is TRBJ2-7; TRBD2 might be the D (6 bases). V was trimmed by 0 bases and J by 2 bases, leaving 15 bases between them. CDR3 length: 16 residues. From germline, CDR1 is SGHRS and CDR2 YFSETQ. This CDR3 is CASSLGDGRDTYEQYF. The CDR3, as DNA: TGCGCCAGCAGCTTGGGAGACGGGCGGGATACCTACGAGCAGTACTTC.

This clonotype was counted ten times or more. The chain has TRBV4-3 and TRBJ1-6, with a tentative D call TRBD1 (6 bases). The CDR3 extends over 13 amino acids. Germline CDR1 reads LGHNA; CDR2 reads YSLEER. V dropped 4 bases and J dropped 13 bases, with 14 bases sitting between them. The CDR3 loop is CASSPTGQSPLHF. In DNA, the CDR3 is TGCGCCAGCAGCCCGACAGGTCAGAGTCCCCTCCACTTT.

The table lists this clonotype with a count of one. This chain joins TRBV29-1 and TRBJ2-3, with 12 bases matching TRBD1. Unmatched junction bases numbered 10, after V lost 5 bases and J lost 7 bases. This CDR3 is built from 15 residues. Germline assignment: CDR1 SQVTM and CDR2 ANQGSEA. CDR3 residues: CSVIMGQGALNTQYF. The DNA for the CDR3 is TGCAGCGTTATTATGGGACAGGGGGCGCTGAATACGCAGTATTTT.

In its sample, this clonotype was seen many times. CDR3: CASSPNRGSAFF. CDR3 nucleotide sequence: TGTGCCAGCAGCCCGAACAGGGGTTCGGCTTTCTTT. The chain employs TRBV11-3 and TRBJ1-1; 7 positions match TRBD1. The CDR3 extends over 12 amino acids. J lost 11 bases, V lost 5 bases, and 8 bases had no gene match. CDR1 and CDR2 from the germline V gene are SGHNT and YENEEA.